A single sample gave rise to the 10 T cell receptor beta chains below, sequenced in a study of technical replicates of blood from a few donors. The data were produced by immunoSEQ multiplex PCR, yet TCRdb's version contains in-frame clones alone and is incomplete. The table includes tens of thousands of clones, 94% detected once. Material for sequencing was T cells isolated from PBMCs. Receptor source: a human donor in good health.

The chain has TRBV10-3 and TRBJ2-2; TRBD1 agrees at 9 bases. Germline V lookup: CDR1 ENHRY, CDR2 SYGVKD. There are 15 residues in the CDR3. Unmatched junction bases numbered 5, after V lost 7 bases and J lost 2 bases. The CDR3 DNA reads TGTGCCATCAACAGGGGACAGGGAAACACCGGGGAGCTGTTTTTT. This encodes CAINRGQGNTGELFF.

The chain couples TRBV9 to TRBJ2-3; tentatively, D is TRBD1 (6 bases). The V end was cut by 0 bases, the J end by 2 bases, with 16 bases between. CDR1 is SGDLS, CDR2 YYNGEE, per germline. There are 17 residues in the CDR3. CDR3 amino acids: CASSVGGDRFLTDTQYF. The CDR3 DNA sequence: TGTGCCAGCAGCGTAGGGGGAGACAGGTTCCTCACAGATACGCAGTATTTT.

V gene TRBV30 combines with J gene TRBJ2-1; the D gene is possibly TRBD1 (5 bases). Trimming left V 0 bases short and J 4 bases short, with 10 bases between. The CDR3 length is 14 residues. Germline CDR1 GTSNPN, CDR2 SVGIG (reference sequence). The CDR3 DNA follows: TGTGCCTGGAGTGTAGGGGCACTTTACAATGAGCAGTTCTTC. Translating gives CAWSVGALYNEQFF.

The rearrangement uses TRBV11-3 and TRBJ2-5; TRBD2 might be the D (5 bases). Germline assignment: CDR1 SGHNT and CDR2 YENEEA. CDR3 length equals 15 residues. Trimming took 0 bases from V and 1 from J, leaving 9 bases between them. This CDR3 reads CASSLDRGPQETQYF. CDR3 in DNA: TGTGCCAGCAGCTTAGATCGAGGGCCCCAAGAGACCCAGTACTTC.

This clone was seen a handful of times. V gene TRBV5-6 combines with J gene TRBJ2-2, with D tentatively TRBD1 (5 bases). V shed 3 bases and J shed 2 bases, with 11 bases lying between them. The CDR3 consists of 15 residues. The V gene's germline CDR1 is SGHDT and CDR2 YYEEEE. The CDR3: CASSYGHANTGELFF. In nucleotides, the CDR3 is TGTGCCAGCAGCTACGGACATGCCAACACCGGGGAGCTGTTTTTT.

The rearrangement joins TRBV7-9 to TRBJ1-1; 7 bases are a match to TRBD1. This CDR3 region has 17 residues. Germline V gives CDR1 SEHNR, CDR2 FQNEAQ (reference sequence). J lost 10 bases, V lost 5 bases, and 22 bases had no gene match. CDR3 nucleotide sequence: TGTGCCAGCAGCGCGAAAGGGGGGCGACAGGGCCTTGTTGGAGCTTTCTTT. Its translation is CASSAKGGRQGLVGAFF.

The chain has TRBV28 and TRBJ2-1; TRBD2 agrees at 7 bases. Germline V lookup: CDR1 MDHEN, CDR2 SYDVKM. J lost 2 bases, V lost 6 bases, and 10 bases had no gene match. The length of the CDR3 is 16 residues. The CDR3 loop is CASRGGLRYPYNEQFF. The CDR3 DNA reads as TGTGCCAGCAGGGGGGGGTTGCGGTACCCCTACAATGAGCAGTTCTTC.

This rearrangement joins TRBV19 to TRBJ2-7, with 11 bases identical to TRBD1. The CDR3 runs 16 residues. V lost 3 bases and J lost 0; bases outside the gene matches: 4. Germline V gives CDR1 LNHDA, CDR2 SQIVND (reference sequence). The CDR3, as DNA: TGTGCCAGTAGTATCTTAGGGACAGGGGGCTCCTACGAGCAGTACTTC. Translated, it gives CASSILGTGGSYEQYF.

The gene calls are TRBV30 and TRBJ1-6; 8 nucleotides align to TRBD1. The ends lost 5 bases at V and 9 bases at J; junction bases unmatched: 9. The CDR3 consists of 14 residues. From germline, CDR1 is GTSNPN and CDR2 SVGIG (reference sequence). Here the CDR3 DNA reads TGTGCCTGGGGCGACAGGGGAAGCCCTTCACCCCTCCACTTT. It codes for CAWGDRGSPSPLHF.

This clone has a handful of counts. In DNA, the CDR3 is TGTGCCAGCAGCCAAGGGACAGACGAAAAACTGTTTTTT. The encoded protein is CASSQGTDEKLFF. This chain uses TRBV14 with TRBJ1-4; perhaps TRBD1 as D (6 bases). V was cut by 1 base and J by 8 bases, with 8 bases left in between. The CDR3 contains 13 residues. Germline V gives CDR1 SGHDN, CDR2 FVKESK.